A single sample is the source of the 13 T cell receptor beta chains below, sequenced in a study of blood T cell repertoires in COVID-19. Here immunoSEQ multiplex PCR was the method, and the copy in TCRdb shows in-frame clones only, minus some. Found here are about 280,000 clones, roughly nine tenths of them singletons; the top ten hold roughly 8%. The sequenced material came from peripheral blood. The receptors were gathered from a man in his forties with active or convalescent COVID-19.

The V and J genes are TRBV5-4 and TRBJ2-1; no clear D gene. With 4 bases removed from V and 0 bases from J, the gap between germline ends came to 11 bases. CDR1 is SGHNT and CDR2 is YYREEE in the germline V gene (reference sequence). The CDR3 spans 15 residues. CDR3 DNA sequence: TGTGCCAGCAGCGCCCGGGTCCTCTCCTACAATGAGCAGTTCTTC. This gives the protein CASSARVLSYNEQFF.

CDR3 sequence (DNA): TGTGCCAGCAGCGGGACGGTAGCTCAGGGCAATGAGCAGTTCTTC. Amino acid sequence: CASSGTVAQGNEQFF. This rearrangement joins TRBV9 to TRBJ2-1; maybe TRBD1 (5 bases). V was pared by 3 bases and J by 6 bases, with 16 bases between. This CDR3 comprises 15 residues. Germline-derived CDR1 and CDR2 are SGDLS and YYNGEE.

This rearrangement joins TRBV3-1 (or the pseudogene TRBV3-2) to TRBJ2-3; 8 nucleotides align to TRBD2. The CDR3 contains 14 residues. V was clipped by 3 bases and J by 5 bases; unmatched bases: 4. CDR1 and CDR2 (germline): LGHDT, YNNKEL (reference sequence). This chain's CDR3 is CASSHSGAGDTQYF. CDR3 nucleotides: TGTGCCAGCAGCCATAGCGGGGCAGGAGATACGCAGTATTTT.

The rearrangement uses TRBV28 and TRBJ2-7; TRBD1 matches 8 bases. The CDR3 covers 14 residues. The V gene end was trimmed by 3 bases and the J gene end by 4 bases; junction bases not matched to a gene: 5. Per germline, CDR1 MDHEN and CDR2 SYDVKM. The DNA of the CDR3 is TGTGCCAGCAGTTTGGACAGGGCCTTTTACGAGCAGTACTTC. As protein: CASSLDRAFYEQYF.

This clone was seen only once. The rearrangement links TRBV20-1 to TRBJ2-1; the match to TRBD2 covers 7 bases. The CDR3 consists of 11 residues. V dropped 0 bases and J dropped 12; count of bases not matched to a gene: 2. CDR1 DFQATT and CDR2 SNEGSKA come from the germline V gene (reference sequence). The CDR3 DNA follows: TGCAGTGCTAGAGAGGGACTAACGCAGTTCTTC. This encodes CSAREGLTQFF.

This CDR3 is CAIRGGTSGTETQYF. The CDR3 DNA reads TGTGCCATCAGAGGAGGGACTAGCGGGACGGAGACCCAGTACTTC. This sequence joins TRBV10-3 and TRBJ2-5; TRBD2 matches at 13 bases. The junction had 6 bases not matched to a gene; V was cut back by 6 bases and J by 5 bases. Germline CDR1 ENHRY, CDR2 SYGVKD. This CDR3 has 15 residues.

This chain links TRBV5-4 with TRBJ1-3; a possible D gene is TRBD1 (5 bases). Trimming removed 6 bases from V and 9 bases from J, with 19 bases in between. Germline V lookup: CDR1 SGHNT, CDR2 YYREEE (reference sequence). This CDR3 is 14 amino acids long. The CDR3 DNA sequence: TGTGCCAGCACCATTTGGGGGGGGAGCCGCACCATATATTTT. Translating gives CASTIWGGSRTIYF.

J is TRBJ2-1 and V is TRBV6-5; perhaps TRBD1 as D (5 bases). The CDR3 is 15 amino acids. Trimming cost V 0 bases and J 7 bases, with 13 bases left between them. The germline CDR1 and CDR2 sequences are MNHEY and SVGAGI. CDR3 in DNA: TGTGCCAGCAGTTACTCGACGGCCAGGGCTAATGAGCAGTTCTTC. The encoded protein is CASSYSTARANEQFF.

Here the CDR3 reads CATSPGMVSNQPQHF. The CDR3 nucleotides are TGTGCCACCAGCCCGGGGATGGTTAGCAATCAGCCCCAGCATTTT. This chain joins TRBV15 and TRBJ1-5; D remains ambiguous. The V gene's germline CDR1 is LNHNV and CDR2 YYDKDF (reference sequence). The CDR3 contains 15 residues. The V gene lost 5 bases and the J gene lost 0 bases, with 11 bases spanning the gap.

The chain couples TRBV3-1 (or the pseudogene TRBV3-2) to TRBJ1-5; 7 bases fit TRBD1. With 6 bases clipped from V and 7 bases from J, the junction kept 9 bases outside the gene matches. Per the germline V gene, CDR1 is LGHDT and CDR2 is YNNKEL (reference sequence). The CDR3 is 14 amino acids. CDR3 coding DNA: TGTGCCAGCAGTCCCGACAGGGTGGGGCAGCCCCAGCATTTT. It yields the protein CASSPDRVGQPQHF.

V is TRBV19 and J is TRBJ1-5; TRBD1 matches at 8 bases. This CDR3 is built from 14 residues. Germline V gives CDR1 LNHDA, CDR2 SQIVND (reference sequence). J lost 2 bases, V lost 8 bases, and 5 bases had no gene match. CDR3 sequence reads: CASDSTGGNQPQHF. CDR3 DNA: TGTGCCAGTGATTCGACAGGGGGCAATCAGCCCCAGCATTTT.

The chain uses TRBV19 and TRBJ1-4; tentative D call: TRBD1 (5 bases). V dropped 5 bases and J dropped 4 bases, with 14 bases sitting between them. Germline CDR1 is LNHDA and CDR2 is SQIVND (reference sequence). CDR3 length equals 15 residues. The DNA for the CDR3 is TGTGCCAGTAGTGAACAAGGAAGGGGTAATGAAAAACTGTTTTTT. This gives the protein CASSEQGRGNEKLFF.

This clone was seen once. As DNA, the CDR3 is TGTGCCAGCAGCAGGACTAGCAGAACCACAGATACGCAGTATTTT. Translating it yields CASSRTSRTTDTQYF. The chain employs TRBV5-4 and TRBJ2-3, with 8 bases aligning to TRBD2. The length of the CDR3 is 15 residues. Germline CDR1 SGHNT, CDR2 YYREEE (reference sequence). J lost 2 bases, V lost 4 bases, and 6 bases had no gene match.